This T cell receptor beta chain appears in the sequencing data of a study of OX40 agonist ivuxolimab in advanced cancers. About the study: At 0.01 to 10 mg/kg, ivuxolimab was administered intravenously to patients every 2 weeks.

The study, taken as a whole, reports: Still undetermined is the antigen specificity of the expanded peripheral T cells. On average, CD8+ T cells showed a greater number of expanded clones than CD4+.

Peripheral blood came from all dose cohorts at three timepoints. As concerns this clone: Its target is not known.

V was clipped by 4 bases and J by 0 bases, with 14 bases between them. This CDR3 region has 16 residues. CDR1 is SGHRS and CDR2 is YFSETQ in the germline V gene. Libraries were prepared by immunoSEQ multiplex PCR; TCRdb keeps only in-frame clonotypes and omits some of them. The sample has roughly 71,000 clones; roughly 88% are singletons. The TCR originated in an adult with an advanced solid tumor such as melanoma, head and neck, liver or kidney cancer. The rearrangement joins TRBV5-1 to TRBJ1-3, with D hard to call. Sequenced material: CD4+ or CD8+ T cells sorted from blood, taken in a trial of the OX40 agonist ivuxolimab. The CDR3 region is CASSPGNSNSGNTIYF. The CDR3 nucleotides are TGCGCCAGCAGCCCGGGAAACAGTAACTCTGGAAACACCATATATTTT.